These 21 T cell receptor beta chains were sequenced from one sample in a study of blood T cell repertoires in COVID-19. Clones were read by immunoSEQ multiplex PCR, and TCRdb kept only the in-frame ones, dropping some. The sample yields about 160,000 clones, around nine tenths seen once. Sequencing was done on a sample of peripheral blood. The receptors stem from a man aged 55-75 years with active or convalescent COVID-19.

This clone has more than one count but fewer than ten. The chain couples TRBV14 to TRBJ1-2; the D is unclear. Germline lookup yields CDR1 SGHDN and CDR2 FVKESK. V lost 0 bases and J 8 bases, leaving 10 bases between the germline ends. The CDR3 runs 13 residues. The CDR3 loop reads CASSQETSRGYTF. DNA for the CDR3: TGTGCCAGCAGCCAAGAAACTTCGCGGGGCTACACCTTC.

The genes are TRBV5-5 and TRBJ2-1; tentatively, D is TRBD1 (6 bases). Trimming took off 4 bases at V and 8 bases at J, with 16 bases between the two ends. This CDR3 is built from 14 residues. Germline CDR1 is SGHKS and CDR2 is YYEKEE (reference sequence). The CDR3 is CASSPPQGWDEQFF. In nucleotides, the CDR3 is TGTGCCAGCAGCCCCCCACAGGGTTGGGATGAGCAGTTCTTC.

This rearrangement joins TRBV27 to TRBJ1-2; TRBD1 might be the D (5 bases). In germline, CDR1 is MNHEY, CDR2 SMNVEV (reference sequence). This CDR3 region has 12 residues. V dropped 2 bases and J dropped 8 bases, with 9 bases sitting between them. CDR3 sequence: CASSLQGGGYTF. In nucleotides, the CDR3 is TGTGCCAGCAGTTTACAGGGAGGGGGCTACACCTTC.

This chain's CDR3 is CASSLVAGGRNEQFF. The CDR3 DNA reads TGCGCCAGCAGCTTGGTTGCAGGGGGAAGGAATGAGCAGTTCTTC. The rearrangement links TRBV5-1 to TRBJ2-1; 7 positions match TRBD1. V gave up 0 bases and J gave up 7 bases; unmatched junction bases: 7. The germline CDR1 and CDR2 sequences are SGHRS and YFSETQ. This CDR3 contains 15 residues.

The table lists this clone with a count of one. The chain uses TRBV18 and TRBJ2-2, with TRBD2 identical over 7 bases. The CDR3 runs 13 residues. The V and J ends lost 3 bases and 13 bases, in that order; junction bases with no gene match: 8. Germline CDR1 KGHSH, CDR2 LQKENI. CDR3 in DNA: TGTGCCAGCTCACCCCTACTCAGGGAGGGGCTGTTTTTT. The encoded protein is CASSPLLREGLFF. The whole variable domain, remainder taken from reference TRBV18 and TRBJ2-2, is NAGVMQNPRHLVRRRGQEARLRCSPMKGHSHVYWYRQLPEEGLKFMVYLQKENIIDESGMPKERFSAEFPKEGPSILRIQQVVRGDSAAYFCASSPLLREGLFFGEGSRLTVL.

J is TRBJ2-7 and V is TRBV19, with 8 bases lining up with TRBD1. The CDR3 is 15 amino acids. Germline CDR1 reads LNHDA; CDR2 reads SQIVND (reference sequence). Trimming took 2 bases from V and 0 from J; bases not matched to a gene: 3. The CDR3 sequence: CASSIHGTGSYEQYF. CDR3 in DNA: TGTGCCAGTAGTATACATGGGACAGGCTCCTACGAGCAGTACTTC.

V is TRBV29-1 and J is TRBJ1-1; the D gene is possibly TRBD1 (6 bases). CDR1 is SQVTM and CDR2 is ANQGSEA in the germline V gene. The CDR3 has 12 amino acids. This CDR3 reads CNVEDSQTEAFF. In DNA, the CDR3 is TGCAACGTGGAGGACAGCCAAACTGAAGCTTTCTTT.

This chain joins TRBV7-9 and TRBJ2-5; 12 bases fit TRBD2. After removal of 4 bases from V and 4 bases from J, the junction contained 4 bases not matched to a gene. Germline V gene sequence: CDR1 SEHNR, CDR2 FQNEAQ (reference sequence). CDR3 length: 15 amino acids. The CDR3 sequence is CASSSSLAGGETQYF. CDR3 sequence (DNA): TGTGCCAGCAGCTCCTCACTAGCGGGAGGAGAGACCCAGTACTTC.

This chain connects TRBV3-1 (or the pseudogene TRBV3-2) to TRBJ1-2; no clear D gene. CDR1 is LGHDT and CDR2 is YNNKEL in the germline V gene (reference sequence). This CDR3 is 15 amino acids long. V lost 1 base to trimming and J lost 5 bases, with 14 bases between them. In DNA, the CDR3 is TGTGCCAGCAGCCAAGCGCGGGCCCTGTGGTATGGCTACACCTTC. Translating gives CASSQARALWYGYTF.

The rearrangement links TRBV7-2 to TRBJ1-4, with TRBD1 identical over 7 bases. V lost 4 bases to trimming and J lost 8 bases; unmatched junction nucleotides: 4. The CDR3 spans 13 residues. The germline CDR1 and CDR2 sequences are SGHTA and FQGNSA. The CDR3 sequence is CASSSSTGEKLFF. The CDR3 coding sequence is TGTGCCAGCAGCTCGTCGACAGGGGAAAAACTGTTTTTT. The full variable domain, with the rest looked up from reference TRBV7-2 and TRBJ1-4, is GAGVSQSPSNKVTEKGKDVELRCDPISGHTALYWYRQSLGQGLEFLIYFQGNSAPDKSGLPSDRFSAERTGGSVSTLTIQRTQQEDSAVYLCASSSSTGEKLFFGSGTQLSVL.

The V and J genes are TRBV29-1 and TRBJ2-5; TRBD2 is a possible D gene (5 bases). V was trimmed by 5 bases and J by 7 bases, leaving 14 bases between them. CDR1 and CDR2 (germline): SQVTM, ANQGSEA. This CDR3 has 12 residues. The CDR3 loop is CSVLLGRGTQYF. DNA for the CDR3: TGCAGCGTTTTACTTGGGAGAGGGACCCAGTACTTC.

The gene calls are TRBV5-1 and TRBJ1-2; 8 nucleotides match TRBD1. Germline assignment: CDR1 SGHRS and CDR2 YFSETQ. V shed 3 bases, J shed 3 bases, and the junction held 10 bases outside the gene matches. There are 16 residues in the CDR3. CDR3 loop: CASSSRTGSEDYGYTF. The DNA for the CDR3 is TGCGCCAGCAGCTCCCGGACAGGGAGTGAGGACTATGGCTACACCTTC.

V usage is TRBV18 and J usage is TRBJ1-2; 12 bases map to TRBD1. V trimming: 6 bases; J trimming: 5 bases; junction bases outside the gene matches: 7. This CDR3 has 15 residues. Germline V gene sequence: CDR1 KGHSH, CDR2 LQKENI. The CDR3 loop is CASSLTGQGAYGYTF. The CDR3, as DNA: TGTGCCAGCTCCCTTACGGGACAGGGGGCTTATGGCTACACCTTC.

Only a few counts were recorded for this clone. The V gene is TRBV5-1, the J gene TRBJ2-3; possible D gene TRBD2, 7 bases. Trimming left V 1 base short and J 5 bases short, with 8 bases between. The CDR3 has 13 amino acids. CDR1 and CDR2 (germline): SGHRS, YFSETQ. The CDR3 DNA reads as TGCGCCAGCAGCTTGAGGGGGGGAGATACGCAGTATTTT. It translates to CASSLRGGDTQYF.

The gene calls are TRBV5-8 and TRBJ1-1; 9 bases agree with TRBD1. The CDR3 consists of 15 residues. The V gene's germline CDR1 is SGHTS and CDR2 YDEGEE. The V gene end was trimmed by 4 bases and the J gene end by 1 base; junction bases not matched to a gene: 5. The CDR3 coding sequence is TGTGCCAGCAGCCTTGAGGGACAGGGGAACACTGAAGCTTTCTTT. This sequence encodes CASSLEGQGNTEAFF. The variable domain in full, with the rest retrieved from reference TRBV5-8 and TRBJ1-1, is EAGVTQSPTHLIKTRGQQATLRCSPISGHTSVYWYQQALGLGLQFLLWYDEGEERNRGNFPPRFSGRQFPNYSSELNVNALELEDSALYLCASSLEGQGNTEAFFGQGTRLTVV.

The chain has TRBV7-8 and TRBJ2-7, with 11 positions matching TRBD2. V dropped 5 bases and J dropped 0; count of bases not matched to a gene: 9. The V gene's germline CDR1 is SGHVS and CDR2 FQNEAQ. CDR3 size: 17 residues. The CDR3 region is CASSPMGGLAVSYEQYF. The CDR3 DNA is TGTGCCAGCAGCCCAATGGGGGGACTAGCGGTCTCCTACGAGCAGTACTTC.

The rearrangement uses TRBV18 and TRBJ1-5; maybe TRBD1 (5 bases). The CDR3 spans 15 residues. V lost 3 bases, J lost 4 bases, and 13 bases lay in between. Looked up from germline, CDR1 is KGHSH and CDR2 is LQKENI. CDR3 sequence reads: CASSPGTGGNQPQHF. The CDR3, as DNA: TGTGCCAGCTCACCCGGGACGGGAGGGAATCAGCCCCAGCATTTT. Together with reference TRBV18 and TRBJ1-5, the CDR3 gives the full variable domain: NAGVMQNPRHLVRRRGQEARLRCSPMKGHSHVYWYRQLPEEGLKFMVYLQKENIIDESGMPKERFSAEFPKEGPSILRIQQVVRGDSAAYFCASSPGTGGNQPQHFGDGTRLSIL.

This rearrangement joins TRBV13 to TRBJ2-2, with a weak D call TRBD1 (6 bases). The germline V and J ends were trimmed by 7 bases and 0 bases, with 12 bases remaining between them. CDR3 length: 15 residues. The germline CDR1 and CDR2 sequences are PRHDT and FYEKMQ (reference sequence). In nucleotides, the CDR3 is TGTGCCAGCACTCAGGGGCCTCCGAACACCGGGGAGCTGTTTTTT. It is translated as CASTQGPPNTGELFF.

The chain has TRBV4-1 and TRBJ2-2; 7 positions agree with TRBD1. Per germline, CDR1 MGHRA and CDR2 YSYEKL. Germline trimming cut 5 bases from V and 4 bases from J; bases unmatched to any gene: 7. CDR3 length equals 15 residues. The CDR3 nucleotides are TGCGCCAGCAGCACCGGGACAGCCTTCACCGGGGAGCTGTTTTTT. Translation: CASSTGTAFTGELFF.

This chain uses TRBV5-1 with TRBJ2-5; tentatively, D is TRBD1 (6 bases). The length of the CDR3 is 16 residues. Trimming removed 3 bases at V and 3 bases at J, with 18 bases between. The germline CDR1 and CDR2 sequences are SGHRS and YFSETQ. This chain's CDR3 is CASSSGTPGGKETQYF. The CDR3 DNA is TGCGCCAGCAGCTCCGGGACCCCTGGGGGCAAAGAGACCCAGTACTTC.

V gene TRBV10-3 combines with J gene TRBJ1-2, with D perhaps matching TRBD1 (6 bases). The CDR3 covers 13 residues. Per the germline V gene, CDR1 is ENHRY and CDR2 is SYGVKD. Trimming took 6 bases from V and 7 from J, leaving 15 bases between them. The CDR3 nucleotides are TGTGCCATCAGAACCGGAATACAGGGTGGCTACACCTTC. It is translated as CAIRTGIQGGYTF.